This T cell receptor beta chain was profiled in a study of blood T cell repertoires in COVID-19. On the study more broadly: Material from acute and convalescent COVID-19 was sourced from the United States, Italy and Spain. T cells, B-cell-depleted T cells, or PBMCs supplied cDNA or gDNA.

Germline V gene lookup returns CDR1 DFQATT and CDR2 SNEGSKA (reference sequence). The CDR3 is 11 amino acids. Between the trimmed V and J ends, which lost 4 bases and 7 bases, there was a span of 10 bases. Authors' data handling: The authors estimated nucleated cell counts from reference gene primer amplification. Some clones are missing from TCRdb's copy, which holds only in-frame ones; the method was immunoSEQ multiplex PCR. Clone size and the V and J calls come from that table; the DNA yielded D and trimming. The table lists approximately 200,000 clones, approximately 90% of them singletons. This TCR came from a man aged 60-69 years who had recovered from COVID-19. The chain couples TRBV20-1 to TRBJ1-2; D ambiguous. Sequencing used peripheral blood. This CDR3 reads CSANSGPGYTF. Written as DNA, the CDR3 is TGCAGTGCTAATTCAGGCCCTGGCTACACCTTC.